A single sample gave rise to the 7 T cell receptor beta chains below, sequenced in a study of T cells in Graves' hyperthyroidism and ophthalmopathy. The CDR3 regions of TCR beta were amplified from RNA transcripts. The HTBI primer set was used in a first-round RT-PCR of the TCR CDR3. TCRdb recomputed calls from the multiplex PCR reads with MiXCR, one row per CDR3 protein. This table has 400,000 to 600,000 distinct CDR3 sequences, less than 25% appearing once. What was sequenced was blood. These receptors came from a man in his late teens or twenties with Graves' hyperthyroidism.

This clonotype was observed a few times. V and J are TRBV20-1 and TRBJ2-5; TRBD2 matches at 8 bases. The germline gives CDR1 DFQATT, CDR2 SNEGSKA (reference sequence). There are 16 residues in the CDR3. V lost 6 bases to trimming and J lost 2 bases; unmatched junction nucleotides: 14. The CDR3 protein is CSAVRGLAGGQETQYF. The DNA for the CDR3 is TGCAGTGCCGTTAGGGGTCTGGCGGGGGGACAAGAGACCCAGTACTTC.

This clonotype was recorded at least ten times. The chain couples TRBV20-1 to TRBJ2-7, with D perhaps TRBD1 (6 bases). V was trimmed by 5 bases and J by 3 bases, leaving 11 bases between them. The CDR3 has 12 residues. Germline V gives CDR1 DFQATT, CDR2 SNEGSKA (reference sequence). The chain's CDR3 is CSASGTYYEQYF. CDR3 nucleotides: TGCAGTGCTTCCGGGACATACTACGAGCAGTACTTC.

At least ten counts were recorded for this clonotype. The chain recombines TRBV6-1 with TRBJ2-4; D ambiguous. V was cut by 3 bases and J by 6 bases, with 9 bases left in between. This CDR3 comprises 13 residues. Per germline, CDR1 MNHNS and CDR2 SASEGT. The CDR3: CASSEGPGNIQYF. The CDR3 DNA sequence: TGTGCCAGCAGTGAGGGCCCTGGAAACATTCAGTACTTC.

This clonotype was seen at least ten times. The CDR3: CATSWGQGDGAFF. DNA for the CDR3: TGTGCCACCAGCTGGGGACAGGGCGACGGGGCTTTCTTT. This rearrangement joins TRBV15 to TRBJ1-1; 9 bases align to TRBD1. Per the germline V gene, CDR1 is LNHNV and CDR2 is YYDKDF (reference sequence). J was trimmed by 11 bases and V by 5 bases; bases with no gene match: 9. The CDR3 extends over 13 amino acids.

This clonotype was counted a few times. The gene calls are TRBV18 and TRBJ2-7, with TRBD1 matching over 7 bases. The V segment lost 6 bases and the J segment 5 bases; nucleotides outside the gene matches: 13. CDR3 length: 15 residues. Germline-derived CDR1 and CDR2 are KGHSH and LQKENI. The CDR3 here is CASSFTGERIDEQYF. In nucleotides, the CDR3 is TGTGCCAGCTCGTTTACAGGGGAACGGATAGACGAGCAGTACTTC.

The V and J genes are TRBV30 and TRBJ2-7; D is unresolved. The CDR3 has 15 residues. Trimming removed 0 bases from V and 4 bases from J, with 16 bases in between. CDR1 and CDR2 from the germline V gene are GTSNPN and SVGIG (reference sequence). In DNA, the CDR3 is TGTGCCTGGAGTGTCCGCCAAGGCTACCATTACGAGCAGTACTTC. Protein: CAWSVRQGYHYEQYF.

This chain joins TRBV7-2 and TRBJ2-5; 10 bases are a match to TRBD1. With 5 bases clipped from V and 7 bases from J, the junction kept 10 bases outside the gene matches. Per the germline V gene, CDR1 is SGHTA and CDR2 is FQGNSA. This CDR3 comprises 15 residues. In nucleotides, the CDR3 is TGTGCCAGCAGCCTCGGGACAGGGGCAATTGGGACCCAGTACTTC. Translation: CASSLGTGAIGTQYF.